This TCR beta chain was identified during a study of tumor and adjacent non-tumor tissue in lung cancer. In regard to this clonotype: One end of the junction varies from germline; a read error may be responsible.

This sample's RNA came from whole unsorted tissue. The normal lung tissue was taken more than 3 cm from the tumor edge. TCRbeta libraries were built with three rounds of nested PCR, modified from ARM-PCR. TCRdb analysed the multiplex PCR reads with MiXCR anew, one entry per CDR3 protein. The table shows approximately 82,000 distinct CDR3 sequences, with less than 85% occurring only once. Per germline, CDR1 LGHNA and CDR2 YSLEER. CDR3 length equals 12 residues. This sequence joins TRBV4-3 and TRBJ1-1, with D uncertain. Sequenced sample: distant non-tumor lung tissue. The clonotype comes from a man between 65 and 85 years old with non-small cell lung cancer. The CDR3 nucleotides are TGCGTCAGCAGCCAAGGAAACATTGAAGCTTTCTTT. Its translation: CVSSQGNIEAFF.